This T cell receptor beta chain is drawn from a study of vaccination and CD4 T cells after COVID-19. This clonotype is categorized as medium-sized (0.01 to 0.1%). Antigen: not known. Treatment given: approximately nine-day PBMC culture with coronavirus spike peptide pools or control peptides (ViraFEST assay). Sequencing of DNA taken from cultured CD4+ T cells relied on the Oncomine TCR Beta short-read assay. MiXCR was run by TCRdb on the PCR reads, yielding one entry per CDR3 protein. The sample includes about 14,000 distinct CDR3 sequences, around 60% of them seen just once. V was clipped by 1 base and J by 2 bases, with 12 bases between them. Germline loops: CDR1 SGHTA, CDR2 FQGNSA. The CDR3 totals 17 residues.

This clonotype was sampled from a human donor with COVID-19. Sequenced material: cultured CD4+ T cells from blood, taken after SARS-CoV-2 vaccination. The V gene is TRBV7-2, the J gene TRBJ2-6, with D possibly TRBD1 on 5 matching bases. CDR3: CASSLVPPRAGANVLTF. Written as DNA, the CDR3 is TGTGCCAGCAGCTTAGTCCCGCCCAGGGCTGGGGCCAACGTCCTGACTTTC. The full variable domain, rest sourced from reference TRBV7-2 and TRBJ2-6, is GAGVSQSPSNKVTEKGKDVELRCDPISGHTALYWYRQSLGQGLEFLIYFQGNSAPDKSGLPSDRFSAERTGGSVSTLTIQRTQQEDSAVYLCASSLVPPRAGANVLTFGAGSRLTVL.